Reported below is one T cell receptor beta chain. The clone's antigen remains unknown. Base quality data are lacking; no much larger clone is found one base away. The sample comes from a study of T cells in tuberculosis (dated by TCRdb to 2017 to 2018). Study-level background: The study combined CD1B tetramers and high-throughput TCR immunosequencing to characterize T cells specific for the mycobacterial lipid antigen glucose monomycolate (GMM). IGRA-negative adolescents, IGRA-positive adolescents with latent tuberculosis and adults with active tuberculosis, more than 9 per group, were compared in a South African clinical cohort. Active tuberculosis patient PBMC were archived before or within 7 days of starting standard anti-tuberculosis treatment.

Interpreted using the paper, the time point label stands for: new active TB diagnosis, blood taken before or within 7 days of starting treatment. The patients with active tuberculosis were newly diagnosed, HIV-seronegative South African adults aged 18 years or older. Confirmation of active tuberculosis came from positive sputum smear microscopy and/or a positive M. tuberculosis culture. Unsorted cryopreserved PBMC were immunosequenced, covering on average about 96,000 T cells per clinical donor. TCR libraries were generated with the immunoSEQ multiplex PCR assay, using TCR-beta and/or TCR-alpha/delta assays for each sample. The amplified TCR libraries were sequenced using the Illumina high-throughput platform. The authors' pipeline ran thus. Clustering and dimensionality reduction relied on pairwise TCRdist distances among GMM-specific receptors from T cells that were either sorted ex vivo or expanded in vitro. Each clinical repertoire was assigned a mean NN-distance score, defined as the average TCRdist to the nearest 10% of tetramer-positive reference sequences. GEM TCR motif frequency was computed as the fraction of unique TCRs matching known GEM sequences by V/J usage and CDR3 length. Active tuberculosis was classified by linear discriminant analysis with leave-one-out cross-validation, implemented in scikit-learn. TCRdb carries this immuneACCESS record with in-frame sequences only. Its versions omit some clonotypes, under half of them owing to an unresolved V gene in the studies checked, with the rest unexplained. V, J and clone size reflect that table, while D and trimming were determined from the DNA. The sample table shows under 35,000 clones, and 92% are seen once. 7% of the sample is taken by the ten largest.

The cysteine opens and the phenylalanine closes a CDR3 of 15 amino acids. Only CDR3 DNA remains: 45 bases, in frame from the first base. Germline trimming amounts to 4 bases on V and 2 bases on J, with 2 as the count of junction bases outside the gene matches. The germline V gene (reference sequence) sets CDR1 to PRHDT and CDR2 to FYEKMQ. The study at large found these results: Smaller NN-distances were partly driven by shorter CDR3-alpha lengths in active tuberculosis patients, and statistical significance was not reached for the TCR-beta difference. Active tuberculosis TCR-alpha repertoires showed smaller mean NN-distances to GMM-specific TCRs than IGRA-negative controls, suggesting clonal expansion of these TCRs. Clinical samples were selected based on the availability of cryopreserved specimens, with adults included as active tuberculosis cases and adolescents included as controls. An accuracy of 87% (AUROC about 0.91) was reached by a classifier using the diverse GMM-specific repertoire, compared with around 70% accuracy when GEM motif frequencies were used.

The rearrangement combines TRBV13 with TRBJ2-7; the junction holds 13 bases that match TRBD2. Sequenced material: PBMCs, taken at tuberculosis diagnosis. The sequence was collected from an adult with tuberculosis. Some clones in this sample may be carry-over from other donors' samples. The DNA is TGTGCCAGCAGCTCTACTAGCGGGGGGGCCTACGAGCAGTACTTC. Its translation reads: CASSSTSGGAYEQYF.